This T cell receptor beta chain was profiled in a study of Ad26.COV2.S vaccination and SARS-CoV-2 variants. Study overall: COV1001, an Ad26.COV2.S trial, supplied this vaccine-arm donor. Whole-study results and caveats: Comparable non-spike TCR breadth was observed in vaccine and placebo recipients. Measures of TCR breadth and depth may have fallen short of total T cell responses. There was reportedly substantial breadth in spike-specific CD8+ and CD4+ T cell responses after vaccination.

There are 15 residues in the CDR3. V was pared by 5 bases and J by 4 bases, with 9 bases of the junction left unmatched. Germline-derived CDR1 and CDR2 are MNHEY and SVGAGI. A note on this clone: Its antigen is undetermined.

Treatment: about 20 received Ad26.COV2.S at low or high dose, single or two shots; roughly five received placebo; per-sample allocation not given. Sampling took place 63 days after the first vaccine or placebo injection. Only in-frame clones appear in the TCRdb table, and some are missing; sequencing was by immunoSEQ multiplex PCR. This sample has some 460,000 clones, with approximately 90% found just once. V and J are TRBV6-5 and TRBJ1-2; 8 bases match TRBD1. This clonotype originated in a person between 18 and 65 years old who received the Ad26.COV2.S COVID-19 vaccine or a placebo. The sequenced sample was peripheral blood, obtained in a trial of Ad26.COV2.S vaccine versus placebo. The CDR3 sequence is CASSNQGAPSYGYTF. The CDR3, as DNA: TGTGCCAGCAGTAACCAGGGGGCGCCCTCCTATGGCTACACCTTC.